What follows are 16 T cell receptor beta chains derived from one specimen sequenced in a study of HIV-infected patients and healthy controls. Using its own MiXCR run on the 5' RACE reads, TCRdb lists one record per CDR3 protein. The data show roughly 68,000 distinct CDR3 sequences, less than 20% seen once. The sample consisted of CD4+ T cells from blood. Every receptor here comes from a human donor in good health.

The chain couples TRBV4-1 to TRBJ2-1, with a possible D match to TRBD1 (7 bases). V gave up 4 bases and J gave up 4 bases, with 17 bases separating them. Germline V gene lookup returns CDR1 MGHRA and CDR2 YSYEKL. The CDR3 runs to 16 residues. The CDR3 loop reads CASSPNRGTEYNEQFF. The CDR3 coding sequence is TGCGCCAGCAGCCCGAATCGGGGGACAGAATACAATGAGCAGTTCTTC.

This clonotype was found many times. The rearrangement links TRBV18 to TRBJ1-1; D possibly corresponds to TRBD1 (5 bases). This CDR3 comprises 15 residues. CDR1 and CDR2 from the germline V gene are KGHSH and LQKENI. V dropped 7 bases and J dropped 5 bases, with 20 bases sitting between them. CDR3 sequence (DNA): TGTGCCAGCTTCTCCGGGACCCCCCTGGGGACTGAAGCTTTCTTT. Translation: CASFSGTPLGTEAFF.

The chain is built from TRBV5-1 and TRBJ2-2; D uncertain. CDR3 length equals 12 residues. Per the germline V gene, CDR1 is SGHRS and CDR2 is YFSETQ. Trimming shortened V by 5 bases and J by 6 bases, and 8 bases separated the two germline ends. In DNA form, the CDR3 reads TGCGCCAGCAGTCCGGACGCCGGGGAGCTGTTTTTT. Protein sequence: CASSPDAGELFF.

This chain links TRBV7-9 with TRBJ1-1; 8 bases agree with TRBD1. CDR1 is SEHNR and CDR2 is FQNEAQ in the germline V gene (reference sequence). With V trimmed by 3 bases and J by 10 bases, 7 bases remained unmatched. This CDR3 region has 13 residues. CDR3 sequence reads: CASSFGRGRRAFF. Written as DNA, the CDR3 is TGTGCCAGCAGCTTCGGCAGGGGGCGACGAGCTTTCTTT.

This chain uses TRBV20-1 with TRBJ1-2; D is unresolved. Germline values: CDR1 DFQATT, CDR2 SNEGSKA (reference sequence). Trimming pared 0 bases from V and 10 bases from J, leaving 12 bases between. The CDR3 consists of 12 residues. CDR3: CSARDPRKVYTF. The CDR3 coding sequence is TGCAGTGCTAGAGATCCTCGCAAAGTCTACACCTTC.

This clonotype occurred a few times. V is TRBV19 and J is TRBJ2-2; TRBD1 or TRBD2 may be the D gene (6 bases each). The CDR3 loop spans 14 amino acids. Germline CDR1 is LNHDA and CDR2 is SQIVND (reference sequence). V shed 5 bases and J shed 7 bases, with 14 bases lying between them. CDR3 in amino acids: CASSLTGAGGELFF. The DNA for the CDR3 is TGTGCCAGTAGTCTCACGGGGGCTGGCGGGGAGCTGTTTTTT.

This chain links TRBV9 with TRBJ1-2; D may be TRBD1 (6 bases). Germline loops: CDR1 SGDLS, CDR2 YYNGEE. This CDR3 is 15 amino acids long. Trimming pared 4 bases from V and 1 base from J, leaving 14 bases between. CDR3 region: CASSSRTENNYGYTF. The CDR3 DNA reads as TGTGCCAGCAGCTCACGGACAGAGAATAACTATGGCTACACCTTC.

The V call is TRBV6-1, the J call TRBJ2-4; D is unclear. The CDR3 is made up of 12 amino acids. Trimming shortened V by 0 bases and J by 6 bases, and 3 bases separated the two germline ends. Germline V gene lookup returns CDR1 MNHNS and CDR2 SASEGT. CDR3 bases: TGTGCCAGCAGTGAAGCAGGAAACATTCAGTACTTC. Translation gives CASSEAGNIQYF.

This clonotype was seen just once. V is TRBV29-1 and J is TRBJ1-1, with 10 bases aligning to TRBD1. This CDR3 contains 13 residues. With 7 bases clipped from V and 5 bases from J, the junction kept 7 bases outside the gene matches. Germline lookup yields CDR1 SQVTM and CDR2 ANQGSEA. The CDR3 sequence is CSARTGGRTEAFF. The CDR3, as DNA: TGCAGCGCTAGGACAGGGGGAAGGACTGAAGCTTTCTTT.

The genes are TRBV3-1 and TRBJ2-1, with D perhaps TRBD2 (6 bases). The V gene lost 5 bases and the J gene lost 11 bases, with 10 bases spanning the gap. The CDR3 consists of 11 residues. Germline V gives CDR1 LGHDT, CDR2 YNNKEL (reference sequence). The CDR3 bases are TGTGCCAGCAGCGGGGGGTATAAGCAGTTCTTC. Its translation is CASSGGYKQFF.

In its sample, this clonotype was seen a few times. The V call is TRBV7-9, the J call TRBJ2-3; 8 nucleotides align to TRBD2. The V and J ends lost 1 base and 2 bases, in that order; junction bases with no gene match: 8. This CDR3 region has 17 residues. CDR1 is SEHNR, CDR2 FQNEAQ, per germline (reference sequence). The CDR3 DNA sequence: TGTGCCAGCAGCTTAGGTCAGGCGGGAGGATTCACAGATACGCAGTATTTT. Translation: CASSLGQAGGFTDTQYF.

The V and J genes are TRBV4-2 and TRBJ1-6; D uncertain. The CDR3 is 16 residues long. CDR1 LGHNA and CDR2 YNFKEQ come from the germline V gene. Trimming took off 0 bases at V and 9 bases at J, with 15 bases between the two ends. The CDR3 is CASSQDRAPPASPLHF. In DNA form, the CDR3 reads TGTGCCAGCAGCCAAGATAGGGCCCCGCCGGCTTCACCCCTCCACTTT.

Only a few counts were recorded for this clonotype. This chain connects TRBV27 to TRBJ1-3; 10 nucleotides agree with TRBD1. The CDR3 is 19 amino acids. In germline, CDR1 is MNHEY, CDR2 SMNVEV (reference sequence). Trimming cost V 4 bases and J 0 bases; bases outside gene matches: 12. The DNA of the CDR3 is TGTGCCAGCAGTTCCTACCGGACAGGGGGGATAAGCTCTGGAAACACCATATATTTT. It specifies CASSSYRTGGISSGNTIYF.

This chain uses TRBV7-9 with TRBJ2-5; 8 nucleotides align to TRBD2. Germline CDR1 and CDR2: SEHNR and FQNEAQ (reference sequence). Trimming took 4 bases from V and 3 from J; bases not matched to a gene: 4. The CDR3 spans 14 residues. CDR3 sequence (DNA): TGTGCCAGCAGCTCCAGCGGGAGCGAAGAGACCCAGTACTTC. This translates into CASSSSGSEETQYF.

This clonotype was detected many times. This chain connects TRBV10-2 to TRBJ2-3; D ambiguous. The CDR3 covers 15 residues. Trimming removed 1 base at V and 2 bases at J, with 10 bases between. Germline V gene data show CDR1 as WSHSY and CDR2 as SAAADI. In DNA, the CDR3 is TGCGCCAGCAGTGAGTTAGGTCTTTCCACAGATACGCAGTATTTT. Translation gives CASSELGLSTDTQYF.

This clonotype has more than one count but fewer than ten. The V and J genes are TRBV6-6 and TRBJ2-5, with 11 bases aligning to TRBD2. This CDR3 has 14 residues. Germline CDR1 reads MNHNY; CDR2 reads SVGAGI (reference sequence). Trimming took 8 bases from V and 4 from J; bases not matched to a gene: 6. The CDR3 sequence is CASEIAGGGETQYF. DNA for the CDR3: TGTGCCAGCGAAATAGCGGGGGGGGGAGAGACCCAGTACTTC.